This T cell receptor beta chain came from a study of cytomegalovirus exposure and HLA in healthy donors. Overall study findings and caveats: The TCR clusters that emerged in the first cohort tended, a later analysis found, to co-occur in the 120 or so validation repertoires.

With regard to this clone: What it binds is not known.

V was clipped by 7 bases and J by 1 base; unmatched bases: 15. The CDR3 sequence is 18 residues long. From germline, CDR1 is WSHSY and CDR2 SAAADI. Libraries were prepared by immunoSEQ multiplex PCR; TCRdb keeps only in-frame clonotypes and omits some of them. The data hold around 350,000 clones, with 75% to 90% observed a single time. This chain connects TRBV10-2 to TRBJ2-3; 9 positions match TRBD1. The material sequenced was PBMCs. This receptor was obtained from a woman younger than 35 in good health and CMV-seronegative. The CDR3 nucleotides are TGCGCCAGCACTAAACAGGGGGCGAGGGGACACGGCACAGATACGCAGTATTTT. As protein: CASTKQGARGHGTDTQYF.